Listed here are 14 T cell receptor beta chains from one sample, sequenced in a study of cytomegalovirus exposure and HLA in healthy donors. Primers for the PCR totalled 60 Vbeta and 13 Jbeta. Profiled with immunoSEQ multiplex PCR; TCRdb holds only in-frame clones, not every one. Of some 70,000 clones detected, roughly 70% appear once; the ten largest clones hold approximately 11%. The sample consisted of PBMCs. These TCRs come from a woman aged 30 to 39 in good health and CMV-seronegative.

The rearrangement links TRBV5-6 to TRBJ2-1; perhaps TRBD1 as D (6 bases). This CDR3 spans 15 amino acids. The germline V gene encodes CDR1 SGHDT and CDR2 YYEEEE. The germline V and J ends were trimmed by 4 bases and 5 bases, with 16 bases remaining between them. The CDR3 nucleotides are TGTGCCAGCAGCGCTGGGCAGGGGTTTAACAATGAGCAGTTCTTC. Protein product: CASSAGQGFNNEQFF.

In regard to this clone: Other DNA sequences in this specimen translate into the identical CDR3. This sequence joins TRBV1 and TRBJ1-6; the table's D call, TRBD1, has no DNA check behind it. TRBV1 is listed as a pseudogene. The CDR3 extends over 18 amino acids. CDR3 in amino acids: CTSSQPTGGETYNSPLHF. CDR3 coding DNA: TGCACCAGCAGCCAACCAACAGGGGGCGAAACCTATAATTCCCCCCTCCACTTT.

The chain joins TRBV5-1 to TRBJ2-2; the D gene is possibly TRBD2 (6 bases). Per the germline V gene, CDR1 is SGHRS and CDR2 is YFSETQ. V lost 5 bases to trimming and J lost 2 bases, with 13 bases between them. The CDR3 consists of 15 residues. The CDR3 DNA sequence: TGCGCCAGCAGTCCCGGGACTTATAACACCGGGGAGCTGTTTTTT. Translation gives CASSPGTYNTGELFF.

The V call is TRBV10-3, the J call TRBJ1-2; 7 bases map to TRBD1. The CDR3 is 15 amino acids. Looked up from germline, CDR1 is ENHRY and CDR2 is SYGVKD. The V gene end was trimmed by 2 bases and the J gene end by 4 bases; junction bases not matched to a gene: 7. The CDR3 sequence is CAISEAGRGFYGYTF. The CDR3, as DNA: TGTGCCATCAGTGAGGCCGGCAGGGGGTTCTATGGCTACACCTTC.

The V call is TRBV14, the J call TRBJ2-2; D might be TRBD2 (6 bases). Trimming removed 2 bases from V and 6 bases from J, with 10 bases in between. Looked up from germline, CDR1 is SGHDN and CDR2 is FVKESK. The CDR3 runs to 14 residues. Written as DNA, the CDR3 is TGTGCCAGCAGCCAAATTGGAGGGGCCGGGGAGCTGTTTTTT. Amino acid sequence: CASSQIGGAGELFF.

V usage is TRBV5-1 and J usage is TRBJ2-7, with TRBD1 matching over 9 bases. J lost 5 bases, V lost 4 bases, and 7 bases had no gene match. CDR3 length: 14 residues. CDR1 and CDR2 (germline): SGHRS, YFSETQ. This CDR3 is CASSRRTGEDEQYF. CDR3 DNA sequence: TGCGCCAGCAGCCGACGGACAGGGGAGGACGAGCAGTACTTC.

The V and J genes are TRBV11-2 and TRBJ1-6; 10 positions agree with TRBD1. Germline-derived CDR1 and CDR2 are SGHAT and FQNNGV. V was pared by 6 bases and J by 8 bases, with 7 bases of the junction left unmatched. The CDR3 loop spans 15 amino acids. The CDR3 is CASSRGTGAHSPLHF. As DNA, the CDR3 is TGTGCCAGCAGTCGCGGGACAGGGGCTCATTCACCCCTCCACTTT. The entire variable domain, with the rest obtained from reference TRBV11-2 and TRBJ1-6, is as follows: EAGVAQSPRYKIIEKRQSVAFWCNPISGHATLYWYQQILGQGPKLLIQFQNNGVVDDSQLPKDRFSAERLKGVDSTLKIQPAKLEDSAVYLCASSRGTGAHSPLHFGNGTRLTVT.

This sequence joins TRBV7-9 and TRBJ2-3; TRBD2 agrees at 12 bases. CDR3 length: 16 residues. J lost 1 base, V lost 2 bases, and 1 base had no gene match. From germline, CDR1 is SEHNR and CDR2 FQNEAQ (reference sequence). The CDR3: CASSLRLAGGTDTQYF. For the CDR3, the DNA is TGTGCCAGCAGCTTAAGACTAGCGGGGGGCACAGATACGCAGTATTTT.

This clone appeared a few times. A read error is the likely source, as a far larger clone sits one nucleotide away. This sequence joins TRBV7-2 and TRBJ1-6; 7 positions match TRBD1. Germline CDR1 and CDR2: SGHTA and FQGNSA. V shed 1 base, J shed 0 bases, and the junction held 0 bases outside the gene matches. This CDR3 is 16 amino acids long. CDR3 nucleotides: TGTGCCAGCAGCTTAGGGACAGGCTCCTATAATTCACCCCTCCACTTT. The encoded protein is CASSLGTGSYNSPLHF.

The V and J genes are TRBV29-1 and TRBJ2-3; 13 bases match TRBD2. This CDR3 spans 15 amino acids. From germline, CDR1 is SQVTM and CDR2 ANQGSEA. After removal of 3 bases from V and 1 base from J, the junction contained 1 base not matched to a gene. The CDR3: CSVDGTSGGTDTQYF. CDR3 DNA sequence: TGCAGCGTTGACGGGACTAGCGGGGGCACAGATACGCAGTATTTT.

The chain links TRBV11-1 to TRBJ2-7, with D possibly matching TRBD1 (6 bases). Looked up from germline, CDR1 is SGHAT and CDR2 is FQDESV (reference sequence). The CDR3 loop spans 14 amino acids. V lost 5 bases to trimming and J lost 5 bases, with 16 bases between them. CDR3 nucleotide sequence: TGTGCCAGCAGCATCCCAGGGGCGCCCCACGAGCAGTACTTC. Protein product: CASSIPGAPHEQYF. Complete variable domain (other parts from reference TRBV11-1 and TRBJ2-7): EAEVAQSPRYKITEKSQAVAFWCDPISGHATLYWYRQILGQGPELLVQFQDESVVDDSQLPKDRFSAERLKGVDSTLKIQPAELGDSAMYLCASSIPGAPHEQYFGPGTRLTVT.

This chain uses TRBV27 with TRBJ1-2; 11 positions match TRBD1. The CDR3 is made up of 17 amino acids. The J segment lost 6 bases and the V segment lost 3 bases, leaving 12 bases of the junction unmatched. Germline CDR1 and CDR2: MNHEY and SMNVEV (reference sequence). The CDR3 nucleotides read TGTGCCAGCAGTTTCGACGTAGGACAGGGGGCGCGGAATGGCTACACCTTC. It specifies CASSFDVGQGARNGYTF.

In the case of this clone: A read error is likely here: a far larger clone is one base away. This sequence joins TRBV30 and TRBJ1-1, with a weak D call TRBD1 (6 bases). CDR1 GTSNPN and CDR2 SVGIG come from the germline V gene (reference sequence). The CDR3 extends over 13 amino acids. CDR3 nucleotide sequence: TGTGTCTGGTCCGCAGGGGTTTGGGCTGAAGCTTTCTTT. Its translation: CVWSAGVWAEAFF.

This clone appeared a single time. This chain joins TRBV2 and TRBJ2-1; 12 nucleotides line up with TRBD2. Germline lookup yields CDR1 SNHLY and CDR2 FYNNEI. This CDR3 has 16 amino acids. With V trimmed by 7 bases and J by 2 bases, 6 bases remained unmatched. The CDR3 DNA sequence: TGTGCCAGCAAGTTACTAGCGGGGGGAACCTACAATGAGCAGTTCTTC. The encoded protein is CASKLLAGGTYNEQFF.